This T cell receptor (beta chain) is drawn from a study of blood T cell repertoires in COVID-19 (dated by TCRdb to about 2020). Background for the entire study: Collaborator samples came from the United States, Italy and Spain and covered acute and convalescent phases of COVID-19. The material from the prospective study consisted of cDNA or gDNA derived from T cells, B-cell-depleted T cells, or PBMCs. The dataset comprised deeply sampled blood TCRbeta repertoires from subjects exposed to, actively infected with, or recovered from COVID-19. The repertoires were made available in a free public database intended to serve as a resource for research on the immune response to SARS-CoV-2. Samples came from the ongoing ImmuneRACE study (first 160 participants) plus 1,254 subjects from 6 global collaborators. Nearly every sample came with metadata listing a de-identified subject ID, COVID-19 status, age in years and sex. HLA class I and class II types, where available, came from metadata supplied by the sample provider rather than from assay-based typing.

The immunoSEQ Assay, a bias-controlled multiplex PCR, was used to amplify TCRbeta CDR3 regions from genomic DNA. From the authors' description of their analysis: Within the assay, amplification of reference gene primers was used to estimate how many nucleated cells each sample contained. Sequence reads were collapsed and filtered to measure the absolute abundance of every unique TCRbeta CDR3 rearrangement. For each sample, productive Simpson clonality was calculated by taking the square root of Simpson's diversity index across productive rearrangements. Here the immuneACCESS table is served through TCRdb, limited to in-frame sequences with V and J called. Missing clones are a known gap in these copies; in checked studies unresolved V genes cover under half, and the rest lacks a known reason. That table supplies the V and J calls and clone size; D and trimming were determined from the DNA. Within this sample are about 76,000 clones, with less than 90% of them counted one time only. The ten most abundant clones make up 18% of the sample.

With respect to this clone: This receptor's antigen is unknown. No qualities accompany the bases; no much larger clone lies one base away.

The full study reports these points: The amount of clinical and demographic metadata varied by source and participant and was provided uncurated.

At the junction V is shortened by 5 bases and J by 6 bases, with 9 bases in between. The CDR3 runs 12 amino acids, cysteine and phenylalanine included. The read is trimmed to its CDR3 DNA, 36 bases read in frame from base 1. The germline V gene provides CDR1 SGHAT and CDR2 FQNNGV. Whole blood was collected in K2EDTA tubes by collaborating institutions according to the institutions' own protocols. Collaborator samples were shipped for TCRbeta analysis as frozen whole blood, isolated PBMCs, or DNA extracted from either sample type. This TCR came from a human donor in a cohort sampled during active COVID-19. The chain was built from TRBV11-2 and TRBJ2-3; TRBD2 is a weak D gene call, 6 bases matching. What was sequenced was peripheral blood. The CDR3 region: CASSDRGDTQYF. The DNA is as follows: TGTGCCAGCAGCGATCGGGGGGATACGCAGTATTTT.